The 26 T cell receptor beta chains presented below share a single source sample, sequenced in a study of PD-L1 blockade in urothelial cancer. Measured with immunoSEQ multiplex PCR; TCRdb has only the in-frame clones, and not every one. The sample holds about 88,000 clones, 85% to 95% seen once. Sequencing used PBMCs, obtained around atezolizumab (anti-PD-L1) treatment. These receptor sequences come from a man aged 55 to 70 with urothelial cancer.

The J gene is TRBJ1-1, the V gene TRBV30; D is ambiguous. The CDR3 runs to 12 residues. Looked up from germline, CDR1 is GTSNPN and CDR2 is SVGIG (reference sequence). The CDR3 loop is CASDFGNTEAFF. The CDR3 DNA reads TGTGCTAGTGACTTTGGGAACACTGAAGCTTTCTTT.

The chain is built from TRBV23-1 and TRBJ2-7; TRBD1 matches at 8 bases. TRBV23-1 falls under the ORF class, with uncertain function. The junction had 4 bases not matched to a gene; V was cut back by 0 bases and J by 0 bases. The CDR3 covers 16 residues. CDR3 DNA: TGCGCCAGCAGTCAATCTCCGGGACAGGACTCCTACGAGCAGTACTTC. Amino acid sequence: CASSQSPGQDSYEQYF.

V usage is TRBV30 and J usage is TRBJ1-1; the D is unclear. The CDR3 is 16 residues long. V gave up 3 bases and J gave up 5 bases, with 22 bases separating them. Germline V lookup: CDR1 GTSNPN, CDR2 SVGIG (reference sequence). This CDR3 reads CAWSGLLTVFRTEAFF. The CDR3 coding sequence is TGTGCCTGGAGCGGTCTTCTAACAGTATTCCGAACTGAAGCTTTCTTT.

CDR3 amino acids: CASSLAHSGEQYF. The CDR3 DNA sequence: TGTGCCAGCAGCTTAGCGCATAGCGGCGAGCAGTACTTC. The chain is built from TRBV7-2 and TRBJ2-7, with D possibly TRBD2 on 6 matching bases. The CDR3 is 13 residues long. CDR1 is SGHTA and CDR2 is FQGNSA in the germline V gene. Trimming cost V 0 bases and J 6 bases, with 9 bases left between them.

J is TRBJ1-2 and V is TRBV30, with D perhaps TRBD1 (6 bases). The CDR3 runs 15 residues. The germline V gene encodes CDR1 GTSNPN and CDR2 SVGIG (reference sequence). Trimming removed 3 bases from V and 4 bases from J, with 18 bases in between. The CDR3 loop reads CAWRDDRILSYGYTF. As DNA, the CDR3 is TGTGCCTGGAGGGACGACAGGATCTTAAGCTATGGCTACACCTTC.

J is TRBJ1-5 and V is TRBV30; 10 nucleotides line up with TRBD1. This CDR3 is 14 amino acids long. Unmatched junction bases numbered 4, after V lost 2 bases and J lost 6 bases. Looked up from germline, CDR1 is GTSNPN and CDR2 is SVGIG (reference sequence). The CDR3 sequence is CAWSLRTGGQPQHF. The CDR3 DNA follows: TGTGCCTGGAGTCTACGGACAGGGGGTCAGCCCCAGCATTTT.

This clone has just one count. The chain couples TRBV7-9 to TRBJ2-3; 8 bases are a match to TRBD1. J was trimmed by 4 bases and V by 5 bases; bases with no gene match: 5. Germline-derived CDR1 and CDR2 are SEHNR and FQNEAQ (reference sequence). The CDR3 contains 14 residues. The CDR3 here is CASSLDRGSDTQYF. DNA of the CDR3: TGTGCCAGCAGCCTCGACAGGGGCTCAGATACGCAGTATTTT.

The chain combines TRBV11-2 with TRBJ1-1; maybe TRBD1 (6 bases). The germline V and J ends were trimmed by 5 bases and 6 bases, with 13 bases remaining between them. Germline lookup yields CDR1 SGHAT and CDR2 FQNNGV. The CDR3 is made up of 13 amino acids. The CDR3 DNA reads as TGTGCCAGCAGCCTGCAGGGGTCGGCTGAAGCTTTCTTT. This gives the protein CASSLQGSAEAFF.

The chain is built from TRBV5-1 and TRBJ2-5, with a possible D match to TRBD1 (6 bases). Between the trimmed V and J ends, which lost 7 bases and 1 base, there was a span of 17 bases. This CDR3 contains 15 residues. CDR1 is SGHRS and CDR2 is YFSETQ in the germline V gene. The CDR3 bases are TGCGCCAGCGTCCCGGGACAACCTTCCCAAGAGACCCAGTACTTC. As protein: CASVPGQPSQETQYF.

This chain joins TRBV6-5 and TRBJ1-1, with 8 nucleotides matching TRBD1. J was trimmed by 2 bases and V by 2 bases; bases with no gene match: 7. CDR1 and CDR2 (germline): MNHEY, SVGAGI. The CDR3 consists of 16 residues. The CDR3 spells CASSYRTGSLNTEAFF. The CDR3 DNA follows: TGTGCCAGCAGTTACCGGACAGGGAGCCTCAACACTGAAGCTTTCTTT.

The rearrangement joins TRBV18 to TRBJ1-1; D is unresolved. Between the trimmed V and J ends, which lost 4 bases and 7 bases, there was a span of 13 bases. Per the germline V gene, CDR1 is KGHSH and CDR2 is LQKENI. This CDR3 is 13 amino acids long. DNA for the CDR3: TGTGCCAGCTCACAGGGAGCGGTGAATGAAGCTTTCTTT. Translated, it gives CASSQGAVNEAFF.

V and J are TRBV5-6 and TRBJ2-3; possible D gene TRBD2, 6 bases. Per germline, CDR1 SGHDT and CDR2 YYEEEE. The V and J ends lost 1 base and 0 bases respectively, with 12 bases between them. This CDR3 region has 16 residues. The CDR3, as DNA: TGTGCCAGCAGCTTGAGCGGGTACCTGAGCACAGATACGCAGTATTTT. It yields the protein CASSLSGYLSTDTQYF.

The chain has TRBV27 and TRBJ1-5; the match to TRBD1 covers 8 bases. The V gene end was trimmed by 6 bases and the J gene end by 0 bases; junction bases not matched to a gene: 10. Germline V gene sequence: CDR1 MNHEY, CDR2 SMNVEV (reference sequence). This CDR3 comprises 17 residues. In DNA form, the CDR3 reads TGTGCCAGCAGCCGCCGGGGACAGGCAAATAGCAATCAGCCCCAGCATTTT. This sequence encodes CASSRRGQANSNQPQHF.

The chain is built from TRBV28 and TRBJ2-6; TRBD2 aligns across 16 bases. The germline CDR1 and CDR2 sequences are MDHEN and SYDVKM. V trimming: 5 bases; J trimming: 0 bases; junction bases outside the gene matches: 10. The CDR3 runs 21 residues. Here the CDR3 reads CASSPVGLAGGPSSGANVLTF. CDR3 in DNA: TGTGCCAGCAGTCCCGTGGGACTAGCGGGAGGGCCCAGCTCTGGGGCCAACGTCCTGACTTTC.

The V gene is TRBV2, the J gene TRBJ2-5; D uncertain. V shed 4 bases and J shed 6 bases, with 6 bases lying between them. The germline CDR1 and CDR2 sequences are SNHLY and FYNNEI. The CDR3 has 11 residues. The CDR3 region is CASSGEKTQYF. The CDR3 bases are TGTGCCAGCAGTGGAGAGAAGACCCAGTACTTC.

The CDR3 bases are TGTGCCAGTAGCTCGTTAATCTCCTACGAGCAGTACTTC. Translated: CASSSLISYEQYF. The chain employs TRBV19 and TRBJ2-7; D call uncertain. Germline lookup yields CDR1 LNHDA and CDR2 SQIVND (reference sequence). Between the trimmed V and J ends, which lost 6 bases and 0 bases, there was a span of 9 bases. CDR3 length: 13 residues.

The rearrangement joins TRBV5-4 to TRBJ1-2; perhaps TRBD1 as D (6 bases). The CDR3 consists of 17 residues. V lost 0 bases, J lost 8 bases, and 23 bases lay in between. Germline V CDR1 and CDR2: SGHNT, YYREEE (reference sequence). In DNA, the CDR3 is TGTGCCAGCAGCTTGGAGGGGGAACAGGGACGGACGTTGGGCTACACCTTC. Its protein is CASSLEGEQGRTLGYTF. Full variable domain (rest looked up from reference TRBV5-4 and TRBJ1-2): ETGVTQSPTHLIKTRGQQVTLRCSSQSGHNTVSWYQQALGQGPQFIFQYYREEENGRGNFPPRFSGLQFPNYSSELNVNALELDDSALYLCASSLEGEQGRTLGYTFGSGTRLTVV.

The CDR3 here is CASSDPSGGSTDTQYF. For the CDR3, the DNA is TGTGCCAGCAGTGATCCTAGCGGGGGTAGCACAGATACGCAGTATTTT. V is TRBV25-1 and J is TRBJ2-3; TRBD2 aligns across 10 bases. The CDR3 covers 16 residues. Germline CDR1 is MGHDK and CDR2 is SYGVNS. V lost 3 bases, J lost 0 bases, and 3 bases stayed unmatched.

This rearrangement joins TRBV7-2 to TRBJ1-2; D is ambiguous. This CDR3 contains 13 residues. The germline V and J ends were trimmed by 1 base and 4 bases, with 7 bases remaining between them. CDR1 is SGHTA and CDR2 is FQGNSA in the germline V gene. As DNA, the CDR3 is TGTGCCAGCAGCTTAGTAACAACCTATGGCTACACCTTC. Translating gives CASSLVTTYGYTF.

The chain combines TRBV27 with TRBJ1-4; D remains unclear. The CDR3 contains 16 residues. V lost 6 bases to trimming and J lost 1 base, with 15 bases between them. Germline CDR1 is MNHEY and CDR2 is SMNVEV (reference sequence). CDR3: CASSLGWMGTNEKLFF. CDR3 coding DNA: TGTGCCAGCAGCCTAGGTTGGATGGGAACTAATGAAAAACTGTTTTTT.

The chain joins TRBV5-8 to TRBJ2-4; 8 nucleotides match TRBD1. The CDR3 sequence is 14 residues long. The germline gives CDR1 SGHTS, CDR2 YDEGEE. J was trimmed by 15 bases and V by 0 bases; bases with no gene match: 11. The DNA for the CDR3 is TGTGCCAGCAGCTTGGACGGGGACAGGAGTGTTCGGTACTTC. Translating gives CASSLDGDRSVRYF.

V gene TRBV19 combines with J gene TRBJ2-3; no reliable D call. The CDR3 totals 11 residues. Trimming removed 6 bases at V and 3 bases at J, with 4 bases between. Germline values: CDR1 LNHDA, CDR2 SQIVND (reference sequence). The CDR3 sequence: CASSLTDTQYF. CDR3 in DNA: TGTGCCAGTAGCCTAACAGATACGCAGTATTTT.

V usage is TRBV11-2 and J usage is TRBJ2-7, with D possibly matching TRBD2 (6 bases). Germline CDR1 is SGHAT and CDR2 is FQNNGV. The CDR3 has 15 residues. The V end was cut by 6 bases, the J end by 0 bases, with 15 bases between. CDR3 region: CASRTRRGSSYEQYF. CDR3 coding DNA: TGTGCCAGCAGGACTAGAAGGGGCAGCTCCTACGAGCAGTACTTC.

This clone occurred a few times. This sequence joins TRBV2 and TRBJ1-1, with TRBD1 matching 7 bases. Germline V gene data show CDR1 as SNHLY and CDR2 as FYNNEI. V shed 2 bases and J 8 bases; nucleotides not matched to a gene: 11. The CDR3 length is 15 residues. The DNA for the CDR3 is TGTGCCAGCAGTGAACCCGGGCAGGGGGGCTCGGAAGCTTTCTTT. It yields the protein CASSEPGQGGSEAFF.

This chain links TRBV4-2 with TRBJ2-5, with D possibly TRBD2 on 6 matching bases. This CDR3 has 13 amino acids. Trimming stripped 1 base from V and 3 bases from J, with 6 bases between. CDR1 is LGHNA, CDR2 YNFKEQ, per germline. The CDR3 DNA sequence: TGTGCCAGCAGCCAAGGGGGGGAAGAGACCCAGTACTTC. The encoded protein is CASSQGGEETQYF.

The chain recombines TRBV6-1 with TRBJ2-3, with 7 bases matching TRBD1. This CDR3 spans 15 amino acids. The ends lost 6 bases at V and 3 bases at J; junction bases unmatched: 9. The germline gives CDR1 MNHNS, CDR2 SASEGT. The CDR3: CASSPTGSRTDTQYF. CDR3 bases: TGTGCCAGCAGCCCGACAGGGTCTAGGACAGATACGCAGTATTTT.